This T cell receptor beta chain is drawn from a study of OX40 agonist ivuxolimab in advanced cancers. V was trimmed by 2 bases and J by 2 bases, leaving 9 bases between them. Germline loops: CDR1 SGHRS, CDR2 YFSETQ. The CDR3 is 14 residues long. Measured with immunoSEQ multiplex PCR; TCRdb has only the in-frame clones, and not every one. The data show about 79,000 clones, around 92% seen once. The clonotype originates from an adult with an advanced solid tumor such as melanoma, head and neck, liver or kidney cancer. The sequenced sample was CD4+ or CD8+ T cells sorted from blood, obtained in a trial of the OX40 agonist ivuxolimab. The V gene is TRBV5-1, the J gene TRBJ2-3, with D unresolved. The CDR3 DNA reads as TGCGCCAGCAGCTTATCCAGATTCACAGATACGCAGTATTTT. Residues: CASSLSRFTDTQYF.